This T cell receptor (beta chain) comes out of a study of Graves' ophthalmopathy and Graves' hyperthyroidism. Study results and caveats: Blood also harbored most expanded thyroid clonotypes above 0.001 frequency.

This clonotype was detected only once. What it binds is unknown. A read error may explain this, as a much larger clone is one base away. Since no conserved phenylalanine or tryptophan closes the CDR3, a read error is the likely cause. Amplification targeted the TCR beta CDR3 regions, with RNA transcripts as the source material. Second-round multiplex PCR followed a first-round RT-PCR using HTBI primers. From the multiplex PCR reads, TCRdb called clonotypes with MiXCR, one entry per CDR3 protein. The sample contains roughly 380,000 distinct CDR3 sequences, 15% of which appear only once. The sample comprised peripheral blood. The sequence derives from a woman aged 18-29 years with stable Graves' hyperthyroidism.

The CDR3 region has the DNA TGTGCCAGCAGCCCAACAGGGGCAGTATATGGCTACACCTAC. Protein: CASSPTGAVYGYTY. V gene TRBV7-2 combines with J gene TRBJ1-2; the match to TRBD1 covers 7 bases. This CDR3 region has 14 residues. With 5 bases clipped from V and 5 bases from J, the junction kept 8 bases outside the gene matches. Germline CDR1 is SGHTA and CDR2 is FQGNSA.